The clone carrying this TCR beta chain was detected only a few times. Its antigen is not known. The source of the sample is a study of spatial heterogeneity in lung cancer. As for the study in general: Compared with alpha-chain sequences, beta-chain sequences were consistently detected in greater numbers. The study's findings and limits: There were more appearances of ubiquitous expanded tumor TCRs in blood at resection than at follow-up.

TCRdb used MiXCR to reprocess the 5' RACE reads, holding one entry per CDR3 protein. The data show roughly 46,000 distinct CDR3 sequences, with about 10% seen just once and around 42% held by the top ten. Time point indicated: sample taken at primary tumor resection. Unsorted whole RNA samples from tumor, nontumor lung or frozen PBMC were sequenced. The cohort: about 79 early-stage, untreated non-small cell lung cancer patients. This sequence was found in a female donor with early-stage non-small cell lung cancer. The specimen comprised PBMCs, sampled at surgery.

The CDR3 coding sequence is TGCAGCGTTTCAGATGTGAACACTGAAGCTTTCTTT. Protein: CSVSDVNTEAFF. The J gene is TRBJ1-1, the V gene TRBV29-1; D call uncertain. V lost 5 bases and J 0 bases, leaving 7 bases between the germline ends. The CDR3 has 12 residues. Germline V gives CDR1 SQVTM, CDR2 ANQGSEA.